Below, 2 T cell receptor beta chains from the same sample are listed, as sequenced in a study of cytomegalovirus exposure and HLA in healthy donors. Primers included in the PCR were 60 Vbeta and 13 Jbeta primers. The assay was immunoSEQ multiplex PCR, and TCRdb's table has in-frame clones only and misses some. The sample lists 150,000 to 200,000 clones, approximately 80% seen once, with 7% in the top ten. Sequencing used PBMCs. These TCRs come from a woman aged 25 to 45 in good health and CMV-seropositive.

V gene TRBV9 combines with J gene TRBJ1-1, with TRBD1 matching over 8 bases. CDR3 length: 16 residues. CDR1 SGDLS and CDR2 YYNGEE come from the germline V gene. V lost 2 bases and J lost 3; bases outside the gene matches: 9. CDR3 sequence reads: CASSVPKDRADTEAFF. DNA of the CDR3: TGTGCCAGCAGCGTCCCCAAGGACAGGGCGGACACTGAAGCTTTCTTT.

J is TRBJ2-3 and V is TRBV6-5, with D possibly TRBD1 on 5 matching bases. Germline V gene data show CDR1 as MNHEY and CDR2 as SVGAGI. V lost 6 bases to trimming and J lost 1 base, with 5 bases between them. The length of the CDR3 is 12 residues. CDR3: CASRGRTDTQYF. Written as DNA, the CDR3 is TGTGCCAGCAGGGGGCGCACAGATACGCAGTATTTT.